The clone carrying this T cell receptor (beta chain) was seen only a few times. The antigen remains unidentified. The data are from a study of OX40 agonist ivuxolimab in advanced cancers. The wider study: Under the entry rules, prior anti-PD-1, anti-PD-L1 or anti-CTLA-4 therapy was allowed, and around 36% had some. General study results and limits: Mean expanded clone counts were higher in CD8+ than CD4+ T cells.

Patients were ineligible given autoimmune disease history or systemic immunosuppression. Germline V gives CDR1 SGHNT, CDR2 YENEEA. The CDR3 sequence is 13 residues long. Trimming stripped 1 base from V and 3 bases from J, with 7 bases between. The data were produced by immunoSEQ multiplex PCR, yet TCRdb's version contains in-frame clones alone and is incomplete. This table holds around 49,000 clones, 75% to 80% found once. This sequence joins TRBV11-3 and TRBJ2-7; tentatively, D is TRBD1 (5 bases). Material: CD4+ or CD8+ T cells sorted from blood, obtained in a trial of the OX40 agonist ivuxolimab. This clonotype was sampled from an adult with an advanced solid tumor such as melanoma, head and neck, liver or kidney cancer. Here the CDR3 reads CASSLGQNYEQYF. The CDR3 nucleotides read TGTGCCAGCAGCTTAGGACAGAACTACGAGCAGTACTTC.